These T cell receptor beta chains were read from a single sample in a study of blood T cells in healthy people across ages. In TCRdb, the 5' RACE reads were re-called with MiXCR into one record per CDR3 protein. The sample lists roughly 1.5 million distinct CDR3 sequences, about 45% occurring once. The source material was blood. The receptors were gathered from a woman between 18 and 29 years old in good health. CDR3s leave out the opening cysteine and the closing phenylalanine or tryptophan. D genes are given only for firm matches.

D,J,V,CDR3
NA,TRBJ1-4,TRBV6-5,ASSYRQGWEKLF
NA,TRBJ2-3,TRBV7-7,ASSDSPGDTQY
NA,TRBJ1-1,TRBV4-1,ASSQVGSVTEAF
NA,TRBJ2-3,TRBV19,ASSIGSVPTSTDTQY
TRBD2,TRBJ2-7,TRBV7-2,ASTRLAGRYEQY
NA,TRBJ1-3,TRBV7-2,ASRQGSGNTIY
NA,TRBJ1-4,TRBV6-6,ASSYAADEKLF
NA,TRBJ1-1,TRBV6-2/TRBV6-3,ASSYTPGETEAF
NA,TRBJ2-1,TRBV4-3,ASSGVPSSRSYNEQF
TRBD2,TRBJ2-3,TRBV27,ASSFGGGDTQY
TRBD1,TRBJ1-1,TRBV7-9,ASSYDREAEAF
TRBD1,TRBJ1-5,TRBV4-3,ASSQDLGQGYNQPQH
NA,TRBJ2-5,TRBV4-1,ASSMDSHQETQY
TRBD1,TRBJ1-1,TRBV5-1,ASSPRGPGTEAF
NA,TRBJ2-3,TRBV6-2/TRBV6-3,ASIQDGFSSDTQY
NA,TRBJ1-2,TRBV12-3/TRBV12-4,ASSRTGINYGYT
TRBD2,TRBJ2-3,TRBV7-9,ASSWGLAGTDTQY
NA,TRBJ2-7,TRBV7-2,ASSNRDISSYEQY
TRBD1,TRBJ2-6,TRBV4-3,ASSQESTGGFKRSGANVLT
NA,TRBJ2-7,TRBV12-3/TRBV12-4,ASSVVLRGEQY
NA,TRBJ2-2,TRBV24-1,ATNLRGVENTGELF
TRBD1,TRBJ2-7,TRBV7-9,ASSFPGTGGSSHEQY
NA,TRBJ1-4,TRBV6-2/TRBV6-3,ASTSVGHKEKLF
NA,TRBJ2-7,TRBV25-1,ASSEYRDAYEQY
NA,TRBJ1-2,TRBV2,ASSDREFYGYT
NA,TRBJ2-5,TRBV21-1,ASSKGTGEIQETQY
TRBD1,TRBJ1-5,TRBV12-3/TRBV12-4,ASSLEGGQGANQPQH